This entry features one T cell receptor (beta chain) sequence. The CDR3 length is 14 residues. This sample stems from a study of T cell responses to AZD1222 COVID-19 vaccine. Measured with immunoSEQ multiplex PCR; TCRdb has only the in-frame clones, and not every one. This table has roughly 140,000 clones, 80% to 85% appearing once. The sequencing used peripheral blood, collected on day 0 of MenACWY control vaccination. The source of this sequence is an adult in good health. The chain carries TRBV1 and TRBJ2-7; the table's D call, TRBD2, was not checked against the DNA. TRBV1 is labeled a pseudogene. CDR3 sequence: CTSSRSGGGYEQYF. DNA for the CDR3: TGCACCAGCAGCCGTAGCGGGGGGGGGTACGAGCAGTACTTC.